The clone carrying this TCR beta chain was seen only a few times. The antigen is undetermined. The data were obtained in a study of T cells in Graves' hyperthyroidism and ophthalmopathy. For the study at large: Peripheral blood was taken when the disease was first diagnosed, before any treatment began.

Disease lasting under 3 months, a NOSPECS grade of at least 4, and a Clinical Activity Score of at least 3 were features of the ophthalmopathy patients. There were TCR beta CDR3 regions amplified from RNA transcripts. The HTBI set primed first-round TCR CDR3 RT-PCR. TCRdb redid the calling of the multiplex PCR reads with MiXCR, one entry per CDR3 protein. This table has about 500,000 distinct CDR3 sequences, 15% to 20% appearing once. Overall study findings and caveats: Most clonotypes that expanded in the thyroid above 0.001 also showed up in blood.

The CDR3 is 15 residues long. Germline V gene data show CDR1 as SGHVS and CDR2 as FNYEAQ. The V gene lost 3 bases and the J gene lost 9 bases, with 15 bases spanning the gap. The chain couples TRBV7-6 to TRBJ1-6; D unresolved. Sequencing used blood. The source of this sequence is a woman between 18 and 29 years old with Graves' ophthalmopathy. The CDR3 spells CASSLDGGLGSPLHF. Written as DNA, the CDR3 is TGTGCCAGCAGCTTGGACGGTGGGTTAGGTTCACCCCTCCACTTT.